Listed here are 12 T cell receptor beta chains from one sample, sequenced in a study of cytotoxic CD8 clonotypes in ibrutinib-treated CLL. Repertoires were generated with immunoSEQ multiplex PCR, while TCRdb's copy carries only in-frame clones and drops some. The sample shows 150,000 to 200,000 clones, roughly four fifths of them seen only once. Sequencing used PBMCs, obtained after 24 months of ibrutinib treatment. The receptor source for this set is a human donor with chronic lymphocytic leukemia.

The chain combines TRBV6-5 with TRBJ2-3; D unresolved. Germline CDR1 is MNHEY and CDR2 is SVGAGI. The V gene lost 3 bases and the J gene lost 1 base, with 11 bases spanning the gap. This CDR3 is built from 15 residues. CDR3 loop: CASSYRADRTDTQYF. CDR3 sequence (DNA): TGTGCCAGCAGTTATAGGGCGGACCGCACAGATACGCAGTATTTT.

This rearrangement joins TRBV2 to TRBJ1-1; no definite D call. Germline loops: CDR1 SNHLY, CDR2 FYNNEI. V lost 2 bases to trimming and J lost 1 base, with 11 bases between them. The CDR3 runs 15 residues. DNA of the CDR3: TGTGCCAGCAGTGAAAACGGCCTTAGGAACACTGAAGCTTTCTTT. Protein product: CASSENGLRNTEAFF.

The V gene is TRBV13, the J gene TRBJ1-3; D uncertain. The CDR3 covers 13 residues. The germline V gene has CDR1 PRHDT and CDR2 FYEKMQ (reference sequence). V gave up 3 bases and J gave up 3 bases, with 6 bases separating them. The CDR3 spells CASSLGGGNTIYF. The DNA for the CDR3 is TGTGCCAGCAGCTTGGGTGGTGGAAACACCATATATTTT.

This sequence joins TRBV7-6 and TRBJ2-3; the match to TRBD1 covers 7 bases. V lost 4 bases to trimming and J lost 4 bases; unmatched junction nucleotides: 11. CDR1 is SGHVS, CDR2 FNYEAQ, per germline. There are 16 residues in the CDR3. The CDR3 DNA reads as TGTGCCAGCAGCTCCACCAGGGGGAAGGCGCCAGATACGCAGTATTTT. This encodes CASSSTRGKAPDTQYF.

The CDR3 DNA reads as TGTGCCAGCTCCCCCGGACTAGCGGCTACCTACAATGAGCAGTTCTTC. This gives the protein CASSPGLAATYNEQFF. The chain combines TRBV18 with TRBJ2-1; 10 bases align to TRBD2. Germline CDR1 and CDR2: KGHSH and LQKENI. This CDR3 contains 16 residues. V gave up 6 bases and J gave up 2 bases; unmatched junction bases: 7.

The chain employs TRBV5-1 and TRBJ1-5; D may be TRBD1 (5 bases). Germline values: CDR1 SGHRS, CDR2 YFSETQ. The CDR3 runs to 14 residues. Trimming removed 1 base at V and 5 bases at J, with 10 bases between. The CDR3 sequence is CASSLWGADQPQHF. For the CDR3, the DNA is TGCGCCAGCAGCTTGTGGGGCGCAGATCAGCCCCAGCATTTT.

This chain uses TRBV18 with TRBJ1-5; the match to TRBD1 covers 7 bases. There are 16 residues in the CDR3. The germline V gene encodes CDR1 KGHSH and CDR2 LQKENI. The trim removed 5 bases at V and 1 base at J, leaving 8 bases unmatched. CDR3 amino acids: CASSEDRARSNQPQHF. CDR3 sequence (DNA): TGTGCCAGCTCAGAAGACAGGGCCCGAAGCAATCAGCCCCAGCATTTT.

The genes are TRBV10-1 and TRBJ1-4; a possible D gene is TRBD1 (6 bases). CDR3 size: 14 residues. Germline CDR1 reads WNHNN; CDR2 reads SYGVQD (reference sequence). The V gene lost 8 bases and the J gene lost 4 bases, with 14 bases spanning the gap. The CDR3 bases are TGCGCCAGCTCCCAGGGGACGCTTAATGAAAAACTGTTTTTT. Translating gives CASSQGTLNEKLFF.

The chain uses TRBV7-9 and TRBJ2-3; 15 nucleotides match TRBD2. Germline loops: CDR1 SEHNR, CDR2 FQNEAQ (reference sequence). Trimming removed 4 bases from V and 4 bases from J; junction bases left unmatched: 3. This CDR3 has 16 residues. The CDR3 loop is CASSWTSGRVSDTQYF. CDR3 DNA sequence: TGTGCCAGCAGCTGGACTAGCGGGAGGGTCTCAGATACGCAGTATTTT.

The V gene is TRBV27, the J gene TRBJ2-7, with unresolved D. CDR3 length: 16 residues. Germline V gene lookup returns CDR1 MNHEY and CDR2 SMNVEV (reference sequence). Trimming stripped 3 bases from V and 5 bases from J, with 20 bases between. DNA of the CDR3: TGTGCCAGCAGTTTGCATGGAACAATTGAAGGCCACGAGCAGTACTTC. This translates into CASSLHGTIEGHEQYF.

The chain carries TRBV25-1 and TRBJ1-2, with a possible D match to TRBD1 (5 bases). The CDR3 sequence is 11 residues long. V gave up 7 bases and J gave up 7 bases, with 10 bases separating them. Germline V gene lookup returns CDR1 MGHDK and CDR2 SYGVNS. CDR3 loop: CASTGASGYTF. In DNA form, the CDR3 reads TGTGCCAGCACCGGGGCGAGTGGCTACACCTTC.

The chain uses TRBV30 and TRBJ2-2; D not certain. With 3 bases removed from V and 5 bases from J, the gap between germline ends came to 13 bases. Germline values: CDR1 GTSNPN, CDR2 SVGIG (reference sequence). The CDR3 is 14 residues long. The DNA for the CDR3 is TGTGCCTGGAGCTTATCACCGCGGACCGGGGAGCTGTTTTTT. This encodes CAWSLSPRTGELFF.